The T cell receptor beta chain described here comes from a study of beta chain features in type 1 diabetes listed by TCRdb under 2018. Regarding the complete study: No differences in mean age, gender distribution, total cell number or subset yield were found between patients and healthy donors. A total of roughly 110 million sorted cells were examined across all samples, and the number of cells per subset was strongly correlated with RNA yield. The study compared the TCRB repertoires of sorted circulating CD4+ T cell subsets in recently diagnosed type 1 diabetes patients with those in matched healthy donors. Naive and central memory subsets were obtained from all 30 or so donors, but regulatory and stem cell-like memory subsets were isolated from only 8 patients and roughly eight healthy donors.

The study at large found these results: In all four CD4+ subsets, TCRB CDR3 length was moderately but significantly shorter in type 1 diabetes patients. Because small numbers of individuals were included in the HLA sub-analyses, any influence of HLA type on TCRB rearrangement was left unresolved. The naive, central memory and regulatory TCRB repertoires appeared to resemble one another more closely among patients than among healthy donors. PCR may preferentially amplify shorter templates, but because patient and control samples were amplified and corrected together, any resulting skew would affect both groups equally. Sequencing cDNA rather than genomic DNA could over-represent highly expressing activated cells, although activation and CD3 levels did not differ between groups. Patients with type 1 diabetes made fewer insertions and deleted more nucleotides at VDJ recombination sites, implying thymic rearrangement abnormalities.

In regard to this clone: The specificity of this receptor is unknown. Base-call qualities are not available, and no considerably larger clone is one nucleotide away.

Each donor gave one peripheral blood draw, averaging roughly 120 mL, which was collected into heparinised tubes. Using a panel that included CD45RO, CCR7, CD25, CD127, CD95 and CD27, naive, central memory, regulatory and stem cell-like memory CD4+ T cells were sorted on a BD FACSAria II. A purity above 98% was achieved for all sorted populations. PBMCs were separated immediately by Lymphoprep density gradient centrifugation and were stained directly, without being cultured. So that batch effects would be minimized, each experiment stained and sorted samples in pairs, pairing one healthy donor with one patient. The entire amount of isolated RNA was reverse transcribed using the High Capacity cDNA Reverse Transcription Kit, so the sequenced TCRB transcripts were expressed ones. Naive, central memory and regulatory T cell samples underwent deep immunoSEQ sequencing, averaging about 3.5 million total reads per sample. Sorted cells were lysed in RLT buffer and RNA was extracted with DNase-treated RNeasy Micro or Mini kits, depending on cell number. To prevent cross-contamination, each cell subset was processed individually, whereas patient and healthy donor samples were processed jointly. TCRB sequences were amplified from cDNA with the immunoSEQ multiplex PCR, producing 87-bp fragments spanning the CDR3 region. The amplicons were sequenced using the Illumina HiSeq platform. For the original study's pipeline: Synthetic template baselines were used to correct PCR bias computationally, reads within Hamming distance 2 were collapsed together, and singletons that could not be merged were discarded. Reads were aligned against IMGT so that V, D and J genes, CDR3 length and insertions or deletions at six rearrangement sites could be assigned. Within each subset, clonotype counts were normalized to sorted cell number, after which true diversity and Gini coefficients were computed with the tcR R package. The overlap coefficient, calculated on TCRB nucleotide sequences, was used to measure repertoire sharing. TCRdb obtained this table from immuneACCESS and retained in-frame rearrangements with V and J assigned. These tables miss some clones; where compared with another copy, unresolved V genes account for less than half of the shortfall, and the remainder is unexplained. V, J and clone size are those of that table, while D and trimming were read from the DNA. The sample profile shows under 300,000 clones; around a quarter of them were found once. The ten largest clonotypes hold around 4% of the sample.

This clonotype was obtained from a man aged 25-45 years in good health. Sequencing was performed on central memory CD4+ T cells from blood.

CDR3 reads: CASSPGGLTDTQYF. The nucleotide sequence is TGTGCCAGCAGCCCAGGCGGACTCACAGATACGCAGTATTTT. The V gene is TRBV7-6 and the J gene is TRBJ2-3; TRBD2 is perhaps the D gene, given 5 matching bases. CDR1 and CDR2 were assigned from the germline V gene as SGHVS and FNYEAQ. V is cut by 5 bases and J by 2 bases, and the space between the germline ends is 11 bases. Counted from cysteine to phenylalanine, this CDR3 has 14 amino acids. This entry keeps only the CDR3 DNA: 42 bases, framed from base 1.